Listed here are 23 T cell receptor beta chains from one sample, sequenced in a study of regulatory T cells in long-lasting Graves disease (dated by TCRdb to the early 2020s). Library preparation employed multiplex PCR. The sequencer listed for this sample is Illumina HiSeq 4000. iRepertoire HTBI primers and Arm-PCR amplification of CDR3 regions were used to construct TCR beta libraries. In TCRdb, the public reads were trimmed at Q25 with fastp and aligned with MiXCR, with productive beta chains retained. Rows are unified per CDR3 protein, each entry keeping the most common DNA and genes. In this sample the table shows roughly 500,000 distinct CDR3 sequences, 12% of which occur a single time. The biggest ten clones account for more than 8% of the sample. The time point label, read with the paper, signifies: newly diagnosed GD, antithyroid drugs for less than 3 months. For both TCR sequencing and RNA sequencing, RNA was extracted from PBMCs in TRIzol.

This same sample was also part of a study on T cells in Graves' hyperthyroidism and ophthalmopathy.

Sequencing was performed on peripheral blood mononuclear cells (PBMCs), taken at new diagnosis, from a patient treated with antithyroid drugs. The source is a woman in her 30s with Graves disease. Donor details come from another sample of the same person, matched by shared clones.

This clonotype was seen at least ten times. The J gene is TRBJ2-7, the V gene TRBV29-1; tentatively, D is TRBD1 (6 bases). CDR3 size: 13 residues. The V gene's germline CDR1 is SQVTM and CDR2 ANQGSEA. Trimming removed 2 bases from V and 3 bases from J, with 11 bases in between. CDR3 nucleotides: TGCAGCGTTGAATCTGGCAGGGGCTACGAGCAGTACTTC. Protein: CSVESGRGYEQYF.

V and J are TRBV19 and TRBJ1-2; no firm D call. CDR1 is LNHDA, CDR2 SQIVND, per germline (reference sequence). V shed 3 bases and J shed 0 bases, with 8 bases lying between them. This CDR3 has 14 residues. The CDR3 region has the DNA TGTGCCAGTAGTATCCCAGTTTCTAACTATGGCTACACCTTC. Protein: CASSIPVSNYGYTF.

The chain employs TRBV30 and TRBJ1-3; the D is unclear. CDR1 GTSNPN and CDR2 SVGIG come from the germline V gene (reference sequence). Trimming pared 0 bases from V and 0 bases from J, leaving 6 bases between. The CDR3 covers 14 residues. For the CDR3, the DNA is TGTGCCTGGAGTGTCGGGATCTCTGGAAACACCATATATTTT. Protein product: CAWSVGISGNTIYF.

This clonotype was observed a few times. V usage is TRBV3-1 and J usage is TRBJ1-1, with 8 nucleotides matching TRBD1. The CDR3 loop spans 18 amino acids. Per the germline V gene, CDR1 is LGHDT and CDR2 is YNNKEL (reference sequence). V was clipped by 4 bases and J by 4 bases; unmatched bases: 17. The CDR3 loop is CASSRTLQGEVVVTEAFF. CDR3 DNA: TGTGCCAGCAGCCGGACCCTACAGGGGGAAGTGGTGGTCACTGAAGCTTTCTTT.

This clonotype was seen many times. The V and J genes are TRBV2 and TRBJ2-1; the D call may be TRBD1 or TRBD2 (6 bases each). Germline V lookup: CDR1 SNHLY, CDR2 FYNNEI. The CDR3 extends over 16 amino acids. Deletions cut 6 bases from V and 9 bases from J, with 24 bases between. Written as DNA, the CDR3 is TGTGCCAGCAGCCCCCAACCGGGCCCAGGAGGGGGTGAGCAGTTCTTC. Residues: CASSPQPGPGGGEQFF. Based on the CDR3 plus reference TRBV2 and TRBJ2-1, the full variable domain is EPEVTQTPSHQVTQMGQEVILRCVPISNHLYFYWYRQILGQKVEFLVSFYNNEISEKSEIFDDQFSVERPDGSNFTLKIRSTKLEDSAMYFCASSPQPGPGGGEQFFGPGTRLTVL.

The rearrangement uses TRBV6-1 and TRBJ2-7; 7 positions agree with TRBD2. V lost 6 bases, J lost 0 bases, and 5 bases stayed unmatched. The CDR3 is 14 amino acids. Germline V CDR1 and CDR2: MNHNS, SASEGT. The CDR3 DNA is TGTGCCAGCAGCCCAGCGGGGCCCTCCTACGAGCAGTACTTC. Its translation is CASSPAGPSYEQYF.

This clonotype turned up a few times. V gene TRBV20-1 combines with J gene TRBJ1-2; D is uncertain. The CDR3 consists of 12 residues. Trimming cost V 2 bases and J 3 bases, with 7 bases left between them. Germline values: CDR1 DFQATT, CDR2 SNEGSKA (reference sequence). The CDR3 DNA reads TGCAGTGCTAGATGGCGTGACTATGGCTACACCTTC. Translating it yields CSARWRDYGYTF.

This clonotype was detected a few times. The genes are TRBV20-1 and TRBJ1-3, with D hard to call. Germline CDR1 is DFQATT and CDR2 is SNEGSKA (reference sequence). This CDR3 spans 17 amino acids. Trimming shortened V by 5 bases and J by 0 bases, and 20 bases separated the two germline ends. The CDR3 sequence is CSASARYTVHSGNTIYF. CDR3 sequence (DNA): TGCAGTGCTTCTGCCAGGTACACCGTTCACTCTGGAAACACCATATATTTT.

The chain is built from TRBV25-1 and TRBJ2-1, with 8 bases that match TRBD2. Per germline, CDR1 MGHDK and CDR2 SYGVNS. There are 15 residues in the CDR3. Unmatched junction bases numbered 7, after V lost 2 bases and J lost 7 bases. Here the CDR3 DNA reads TGTGCCAGCAGTGAACCGGGAGGGGGTAGAAATGAGCAGTTCTTC. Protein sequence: CASSEPGGGRNEQFF. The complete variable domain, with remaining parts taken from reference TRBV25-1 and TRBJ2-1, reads EADIYQTPRYLVIGTGKKITLECSQTMGHDKMYWYQQDPGMELHLIHYSYGVNSTEKGDLSSESTVSRIRTEHFPLTLESARPSHTSQYLCASSEPGGGRNEQFFGPGTRLTVL.

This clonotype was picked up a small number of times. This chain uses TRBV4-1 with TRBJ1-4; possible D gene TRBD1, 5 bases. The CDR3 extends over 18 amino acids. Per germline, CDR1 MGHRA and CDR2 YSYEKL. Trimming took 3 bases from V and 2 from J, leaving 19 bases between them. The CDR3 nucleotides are TGCGCCAGCAGCCATAGGGGAGTAGATGTTCAGACTAATGAAAAACTGTTTTTT. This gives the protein CASSHRGVDVQTNEKLFF.

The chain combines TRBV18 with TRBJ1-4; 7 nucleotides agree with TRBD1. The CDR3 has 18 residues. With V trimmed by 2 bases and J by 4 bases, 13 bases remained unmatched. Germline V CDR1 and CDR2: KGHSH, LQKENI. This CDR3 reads CASSPNRGVSRNNEKLFF. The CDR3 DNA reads TGTGCCAGCTCACCAAACAGGGGAGTGTCTAGGAATAATGAAAAACTGTTTTTT.

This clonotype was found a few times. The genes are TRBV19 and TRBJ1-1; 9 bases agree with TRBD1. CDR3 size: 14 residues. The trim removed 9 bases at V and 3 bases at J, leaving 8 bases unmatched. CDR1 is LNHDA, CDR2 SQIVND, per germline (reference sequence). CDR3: CASTEQGADTEAFF. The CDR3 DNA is TGTGCCAGCACCGAACAGGGGGCGGACACTGAAGCTTTCTTT.

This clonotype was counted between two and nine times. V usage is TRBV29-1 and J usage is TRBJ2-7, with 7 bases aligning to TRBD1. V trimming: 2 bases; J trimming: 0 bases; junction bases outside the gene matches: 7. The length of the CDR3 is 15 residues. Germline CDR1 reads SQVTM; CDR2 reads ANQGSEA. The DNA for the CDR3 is TGCAGCGTTGAATGTAGGGGGCCTAGCTCCTACGAGCAGTACTTC. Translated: CSVECRGPSSYEQYF.

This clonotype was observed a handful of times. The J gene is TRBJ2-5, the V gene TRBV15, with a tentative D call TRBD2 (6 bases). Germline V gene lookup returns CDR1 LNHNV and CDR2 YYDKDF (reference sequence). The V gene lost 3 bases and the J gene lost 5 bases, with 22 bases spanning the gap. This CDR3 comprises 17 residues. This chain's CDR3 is CATSSDKPRRAWETQYF. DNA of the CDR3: TGTGCCACCAGCAGTGACAAACCCCGGAGGGCCTGGGAGACCCAGTACTTC.

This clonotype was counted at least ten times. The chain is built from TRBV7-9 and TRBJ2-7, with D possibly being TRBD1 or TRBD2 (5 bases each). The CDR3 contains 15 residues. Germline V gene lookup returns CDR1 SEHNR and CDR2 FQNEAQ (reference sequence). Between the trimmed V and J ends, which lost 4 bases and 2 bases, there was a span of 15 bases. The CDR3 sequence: CASSSRDASPYEQYF. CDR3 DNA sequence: TGTGCCAGCAGCTCCCGGGACGCAAGCCCCTACGAGCAGTACTTC.

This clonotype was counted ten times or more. CDR3 residues: CARGRGGYEQYF. In DNA, the CDR3 is TGTGCCAGGGGAAGAGGGGGCTACGAGCAGTACTTC. The chain links TRBV2 to TRBJ2-7, with D possibly matching TRBD1 (6 bases). The CDR3 runs to 12 residues. V gave up 9 bases and J gave up 3 bases, with 12 bases separating them. CDR1 is SNHLY, CDR2 FYNNEI, per germline.

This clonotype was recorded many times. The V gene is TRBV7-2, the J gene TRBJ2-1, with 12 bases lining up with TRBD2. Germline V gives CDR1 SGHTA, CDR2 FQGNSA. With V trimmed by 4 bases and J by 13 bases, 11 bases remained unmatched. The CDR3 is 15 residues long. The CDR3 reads CASSSTSGSSSRQFF. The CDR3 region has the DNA TGTGCCAGCAGCTCGACTAGCGGGAGTTCATCCCGACAGTTCTTC.

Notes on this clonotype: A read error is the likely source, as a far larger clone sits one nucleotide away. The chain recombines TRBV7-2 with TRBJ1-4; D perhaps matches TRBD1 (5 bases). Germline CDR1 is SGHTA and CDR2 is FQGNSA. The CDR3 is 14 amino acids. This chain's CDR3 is CASGRPGVGERLFF. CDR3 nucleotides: TGTGCCAGCGGACGGCCGGGGGTCGGGGAAAGACTGTTTTTT.

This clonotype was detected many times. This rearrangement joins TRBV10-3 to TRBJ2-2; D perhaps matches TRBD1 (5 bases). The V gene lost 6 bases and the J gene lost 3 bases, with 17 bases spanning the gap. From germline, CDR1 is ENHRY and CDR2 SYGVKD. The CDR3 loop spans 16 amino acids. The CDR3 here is CAISDDSRRYTGELFF. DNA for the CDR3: TGTGCCATCAGCGATGACAGTAGGCGGTACACCGGGGAGCTGTTTTTT.

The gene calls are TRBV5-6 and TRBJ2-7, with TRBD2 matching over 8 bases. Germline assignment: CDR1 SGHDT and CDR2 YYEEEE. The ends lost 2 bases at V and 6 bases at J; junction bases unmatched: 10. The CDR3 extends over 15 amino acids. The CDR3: CASSFLAGTSSEQYF. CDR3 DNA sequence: TGTGCCAGCAGCTTTCTGGCCGGGACTAGTAGCGAGCAGTACTTC.

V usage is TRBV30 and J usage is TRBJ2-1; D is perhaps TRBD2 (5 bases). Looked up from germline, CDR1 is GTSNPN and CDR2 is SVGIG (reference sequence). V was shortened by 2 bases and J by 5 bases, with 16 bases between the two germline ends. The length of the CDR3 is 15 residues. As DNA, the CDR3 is TGTGCCTGGAGTTCCTGGCGGACTGAAAACAATGAGCAGTTCTTC. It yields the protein CAWSSWRTENNEQFF.

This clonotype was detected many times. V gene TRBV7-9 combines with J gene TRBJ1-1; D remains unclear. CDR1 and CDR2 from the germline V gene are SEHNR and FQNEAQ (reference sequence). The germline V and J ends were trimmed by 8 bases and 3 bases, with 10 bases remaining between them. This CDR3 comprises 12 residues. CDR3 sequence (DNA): TGTGCCAGCGAGCAGAAGGACACTGAAGCTTTCTTT. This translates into CASEQKDTEAFF.

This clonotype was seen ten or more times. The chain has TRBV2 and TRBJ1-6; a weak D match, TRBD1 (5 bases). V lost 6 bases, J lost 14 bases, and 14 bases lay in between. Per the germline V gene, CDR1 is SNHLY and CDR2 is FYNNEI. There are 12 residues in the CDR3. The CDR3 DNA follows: TGTGCCAGCAGAGGGGACCGCCTCACCCTCCACTTT. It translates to CASRGDRLTLHF.